Listed below are T cell receptor beta chains from one sample, sequenced in a study of blood T cells in healthy people across ages. TCRdb redid the calling of the 5' RACE reads with MiXCR, one entry per CDR3 protein. The sample records hundreds of thousands of distinct CDR3 sequences, more than 55% being singletons. Sequenced material: blood. Receptors were obtained from a middle-aged man in good health. The CDR3 runs from the conserved cysteine through the conserved F or W. Each record gives: CDR3 protein, V gene, J gene.

CDR3: CASSDVQKETQYF
V: TRBV10-2
J: TRBJ2-5

CDR3: CASSGLSLNEQFF
V: TRBV7-2
J: TRBJ2-1

CDR3: CASSYGGEDPFF
V: TRBV6-5
J: TRBJ2-1

CDR3: CASSSGLAVTTDTQYF
V: TRBV6-6
J: TRBJ2-3

CDR3: CSVFAGQGRFYNEQFF
V: TRBV29-1
J: TRBJ2-1

CDR3: CSARFGSAQYF
V: TRBV20-1
J: TRBJ2-7

CDR3: CASSLLQMGNQPQHF
V: TRBV5-6
J: TRBJ1-5

CDR3: CASSLGASGLSDTQYF
V: TRBV13
J: TRBJ2-3

CDR3: CASSTRDSSYGYTF
V: TRBV7-8
J: TRBJ1-2

CDR3: CATPGFPADYGYTF
V: TRBV24-1
J: TRBJ1-2

CDR3: CAISPDRMRQETQYF
V: TRBV10-3
J: TRBJ2-5

CDR3: CASSLEGFYEQYF
V: TRBV7-9
J: TRBJ2-7

CDR3: CSASLGLAGTQETQYF
V: TRBV20-1
J: TRBJ2-5

CDR3: CASSSRTSAEQFF
V: TRBV9
J: TRBJ2-1

CDR3: CASSSVSRGRTYEQYF
V: TRBV28
J: TRBJ2-7

CDR3: CASSYPAGTEAFF
V: TRBV6-5
J: TRBJ1-1

CDR3: CATGLGARSNQPQHF
V: TRBV7-8
J: TRBJ1-5

CDR3: CASSKGQASSYEQYF
V: TRBV28
J: TRBJ2-7

CDR3: CASSSTGSQETQYF
V: TRBV7-2
J: TRBJ2-5

CDR3: CASKAGGDTQYF
V: TRBV2
J: TRBJ2-3

CDR3: CASSLTSGPTYEQYF
V: TRBV7-2
J: TRBJ2-7

CDR3: CASGHRDEFYEQYF
V: TRBV6-5
J: TRBJ2-7